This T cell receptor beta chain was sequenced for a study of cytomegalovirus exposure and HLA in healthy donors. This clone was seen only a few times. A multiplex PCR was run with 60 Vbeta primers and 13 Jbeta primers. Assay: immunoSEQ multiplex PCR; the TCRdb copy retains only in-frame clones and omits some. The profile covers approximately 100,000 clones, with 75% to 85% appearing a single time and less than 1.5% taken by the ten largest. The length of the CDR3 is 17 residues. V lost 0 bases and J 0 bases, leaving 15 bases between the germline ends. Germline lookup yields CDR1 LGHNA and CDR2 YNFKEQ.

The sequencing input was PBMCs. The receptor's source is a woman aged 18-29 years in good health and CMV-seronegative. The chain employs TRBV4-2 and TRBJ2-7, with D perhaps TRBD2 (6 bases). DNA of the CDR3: TGTGCCAGCAGCCAAGATTCAGAGCGGGCGTACTCCTACGAGCAGTACTTC. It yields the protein CASSQDSERAYSYEQYF.